This T cell receptor beta chain comes out of a study of post-analysis software for immune sequencing data. Points from the study as a whole: About five TRBV segments occurring more often in patients than controls included TRBV5-6, TRBV5-1 and TRBV20-1.

In germline, CDR1 is LNHDA, CDR2 SQIVND (reference sequence). J lost 2 bases, V lost 0 bases, and 2 bases had no gene match. The CDR3 consists of 15 residues. About this clonotype itself: Its target is unknown.

Incorporated into the TCR beta cDNA libraries were unique molecular identifiers, which served to reduce PCR and sequencing biases. One entry per CDR3 protein, called by TCRdb with MiXCR from the PCR reads. The sample carries approximately 770,000 distinct CDR3 sequences, 46% recorded once. The specimen sequenced was blood. The TCR sequence derives from a girl aged 10-17 years with multiple sclerosis. The chain is built from TRBV19 and TRBJ2-7; 9 bases fit TRBD2. In DNA form, the CDR3 reads TGTGCCAGTAGTATAGATCAGCGGGAGGCCTACGAGCAGTACTTC. It specifies CASSIDQREAYEQYF. The full variable domain, its missing parts supplied by reference TRBV19 and TRBJ2-7, is DGGITQSPKYLFRKEGQNVTLSCEQNLNHDAMYWYRQDPGQGLRLIYYSQIVNDFQKGDIAEGYSVSREKKESFPLTVTSAQKNPTAFYLCASSIDQREAYEQYFGPGTRLTVT.